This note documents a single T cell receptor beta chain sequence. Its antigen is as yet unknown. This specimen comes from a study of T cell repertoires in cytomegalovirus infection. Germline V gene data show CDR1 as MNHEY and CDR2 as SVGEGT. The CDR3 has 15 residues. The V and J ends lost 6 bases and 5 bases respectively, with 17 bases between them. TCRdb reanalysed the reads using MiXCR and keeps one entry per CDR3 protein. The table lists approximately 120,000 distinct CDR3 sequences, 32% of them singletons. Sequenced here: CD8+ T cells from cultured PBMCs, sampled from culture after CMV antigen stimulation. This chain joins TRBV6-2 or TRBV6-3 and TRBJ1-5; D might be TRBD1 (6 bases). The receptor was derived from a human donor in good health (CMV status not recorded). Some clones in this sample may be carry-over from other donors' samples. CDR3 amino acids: CASRTEGEMDQPQHF. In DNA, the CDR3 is TGTGCCAGCAGGACCGAGGGGGAAATGGATCAGCCCCAGCATTTT.